A selection of T cell receptor beta chains follows, all from one sample in a study of beta chain features in type 1 diabetes. The protocol was immunoSEQ multiplex PCR, while the TCRdb copy is restricted to in-frame clones and leaves out a portion. The table has roughly 250,000 clones, around 21% seen once; the top ten hold around 0.029%. The sample was naive CD4+ T cells from blood. The origin of the receptors is a woman between 40 and 55 years old with type 1 diabetes. Each CDR3 is given with its conserved first and last residue. D genes are given only for firm matches. Size tells how often a clone was seen (once, few, many) or the class of an expanded clone, and some rows leave it out.

TRBJ2-7 | - | TRBV5-1 | - | TGCGCCAGTTCTCGGGGTCCCAGCTCCTACGAGCAGTACTTC | CASSRGPSSYEQYF
TRBJ2-2 | TRBD1 | TRBV9 | few | TGTGCCAGCAGCGTAGCAGGGACACAGGGGGCGACCGGGGAGCTGTTTTTT | CASSVAGTQGATGELFF
TRBJ1-5 | - | TRBV9 | - | TGTGCCAGCAGCCTGGACATGCACAATCAGCCCCAGCATTTT | CASSLDMHNQPQHF
TRBJ2-5 | - | TRBV5-1 | - | TGCGCCAGCTCCCCGGGGTTCCAAGAGACCCAGTACTTC | CASSPGFQETQYF
TRBJ1-5 | - | TRBV19 | - | TGTGCCAGTAGTCCAGGGAATAGCAATCAGCCCCAGCATTTT | CASSPGNSNQPQHF
TRBJ1-4 | TRBD1 | TRBV15 | few | TGTGCCACCAGCAGACTCCGACAGGGGTCGGGGAAACTGTTTTTT | CATSRLRQGSGKLFF
TRBJ1-4 | - | TRBV7-2 | few | TGTGCCAGCAGCTTATCTCGACAGACCAATGAAAAACTGTTTTTT | CASSLSRQTNEKLFF
TRBJ1-2 | - | TRBV28 | - | TGTGCCAGCATGGGGAGCTATGGCTACACCTTC | CASMGSYGYTF
TRBJ2-1 | TRBD2 | TRBV25-1 | - | TGTGCCAGCAGTGGAGGACTAGCGGGAGCCAATGAGCAGTTCTTC | CASSGGLAGANEQFF
TRBJ2-2 | - | TRBV15 | - | TGTGCCACCAGCCTGGGGGGGGCAGCGAACACCGGGGAGCTGTTTTTT | CATSLGGAANTGELFF
TRBJ2-1 | - | TRBV19 | - | TGTGCCAGTAGTAGTTCCCCCAAGCTCTACAATGAGCAGTTCTTC | CASSSSPKLYNEQFF
TRBJ1-1 | - | TRBV5-1 | - | TGCGCCAGCAGCCCAGGCACAGACCGGGGCACTGAAGCTTTCTTT | CASSPGTDRGTEAFF
TRBJ2-7 | TRBD1 | TRBV29-1 | - | TGCAGCGTTAGCAGGGGGACCAACGAGCAGTACTTC | CSVSRGTNEQYF
TRBJ2-3 | - | TRBV11-2 | - | TGTGCCAGCAGCTTAGGGGCGGGACTCACAGATACGCAGTATTTT | CASSLGAGLTDTQYF
TRBJ1-4 | TRBD1 | TRBV7-9 | few | TGTGCCAGCAGCGGGGACAGGAATAATGAAAAACTGTTTTTT | CASSGDRNNEKLFF
TRBJ1-1 | - | TRBV6-5 | - | TGTGCCAGCAGTTACTCCAGGAGGGCGGGGACTGAAGCTTTCTTT | CASSYSRRAGTEAFF
TRBJ2-4 | TRBD1 | TRBV2 | - | TGTGCCAGTCGGGACAGCCTCGTGCACATTCAGTACTTC | CASRDSLVHIQYF
TRBJ2-2 | - | TRBV10-3 | few | TGTGCCATCAGTGAGTCGACGGGGTCGAACACCGGGGAGCTGTTTTTT | CAISESTGSNTGELFF
TRBJ1-4 | - | TRBV7-2 | - | TGTGCCAGCAGCTTAGAAAAAGGAGGCCTTGGGACTAATGAAAAACTGTTTTTT | CASSLEKGGLGTNEKLFF
TRBJ1-2 | TRBD1 | TRBV7-9 | few | TGTGCCAGCAGCTCTGGGGCCGACAGGGGTGACGGCTACACCTTC | CASSSGADRGDGYTF
TRBJ1-4 | TRBD1 | TRBV5-4 | - | TGTGCCAGCAGTCTGGGACAGGCGGAAAAACTGTTTTTT | CASSLGQAEKLFF
TRBJ1-2 | - | TRBV6-6 | - | TGTGCCAGCAACCTCGGGGGTAACTATGGCTACACCTTC | CASNLGGNYGYTF
TRBJ2-5 | - | TRBV7-2 | - | TGTGCCAGCAGCTTAGACAGGGAAGAGACCCAGTACTTC | CASSLDREETQYF
TRBJ1-2 | TRBD1 | TRBV5-4 | few | TGTGCCAGCAGCTTTCAGGGGGCGAGGGGCTACACCTTC | CASSFQGARGYTF
TRBJ2-7 | - | TRBV7-2 | few | TGTGCCAGCAGCTCCAGGGACGAGCAGTACTTC | CASSSRDEQYF
TRBJ1-2 | - | TRBV28 | - | TGTGCCAGCACACGGACGGGAACTAACTATGGCTACACCTTC | CASTRTGTNYGYTF
TRBJ2-3 | - | TRBV7-2 | - | TGTGCCAGCAGCTTTGTTGGGGGAGGCCTCACAGATACGCAGTATTTT | CASSFVGGGLTDTQYF
TRBJ2-7 | - | TRBV7-3 | few | TGTGCCAGCAGCTTACCTCCTAGCTACGAGCAGTACTTC | CASSLPPSYEQYF
TRBJ2-7 | TRBD1 | TRBV29-1 | - | TGCAGCGTACGGACAGGGGGCTACGAGCAGTACTTC | CSVRTGGYEQYF
TRBJ2-7 | - | TRBV5-4 | - | TGTGCCAGCAGCAGGGGGTCCTACGAGCAGTACTTC | CASSRGSYEQYF
TRBJ2-1 | - | TRBV5-6 | - | TGTGCCAGCAGCTTGGCTAGTCTCTCCTACAATGAGCAGTTCTTC | CASSLASLSYNEQFF
TRBJ2-7 | TRBD2 | TRBV29-1 | few | TGCAGCGTCAGTAGCGGGAGACTCTCCTACGAGCAGTACTTC | CSVSSGRLSYEQYF
TRBJ1-3 | - | TRBV15 | few | TGTGCCACCAGCAGAGAACCACAGGGAGTACGGAACACCATATATTTT | CATSREPQGVRNTIYF
TRBJ2-7 | TRBD1 | TRBV9 | few | TGTGCCAGCAGCGTAGGGACGGGACAGGGGTGGAATGGCTACGAGCAGTACTTC | CASSVGTGQGWNGYEQYF
TRBJ2-7 | - | TRBV28 | - | TGTGCCAGCAGTCCATTGTCCTACGAGCAGTACTTC | CASSPLSYEQYF
TRBJ2-5 | - | TRBV7-7 | few | TGTGCTAGCAGTAGCCAGAATACCGAGGAGACCCAGTACTTC | CASSSQNTEETQYF
TRBJ2-7 | - | TRBV5-1 | - | TGCGCCAGCAGCCTAACTACCTACGAGCAGTACTTC | CASSLTTYEQYF
TRBJ2-5 | - | TRBV7-9 | few | TGTGCCAGCAGCTTAACGGGGGAAGAGACCCAGTACTTC | CASSLTGEETQYF
TRBJ1-1 | - | TRBV6-1 | - | TGTGCCAGCATGACCGCAGGGAGGACTGAAGCTTTCTTT | CASMTAGRTEAFF
TRBJ2-6 | - | TRBV14 | - | TGTGCCAGCAGCCGCCCCGGGACAATCATCTCTGGGGCCAACGTCCTGACTTTC | CASSRPGTIISGANVLTF
TRBJ1-5 | - | TRBV15 | few | TGTGCCACCAGCAGAGTGATAGGGGACAATCAGCCCCAGCATTTT | CATSRVIGDNQPQHF
TRBJ2-7 | TRBD2 | TRBV5-1 | - | TGCGCCAGCAGCTTGGCCGCGGGAGTAGGTGGTGAGCAGTACTTC | CASSLAAGVGGEQYF
TRBJ2-3 | - | TRBV6-5 | - | TGTGCCAGCAGCTCATGGGCCCCTAGCACAGATACGCAGTATTTT | CASSSWAPSTDTQYF
TRBJ2-5 | TRBD2 | TRBV5-4 | few | TGTGCCAGCAGCTTGGGTGGACTAGCCTTACAAGAGACCCAGTACTTC | CASSLGGLALQETQYF
TRBJ2-1 | - | TRBV28 | once | TGTGCCAGCAGTCCACGCACGCTCGGGCAGTTCTTC | CASSPRTLGQFF
TRBJ2-5 | - | TRBV2 | few | TGTGCCAGCAGGGCTGGACAAGGGATGGGAGAGACCCAGTACTTC | CASRAGQGMGETQYF
TRBJ1-6 | TRBD1 | TRBV15 | few | TGTGCCACCAGCAGAGAGCCGGACAGGGGAAATTCACCCCTCCACTTT | CATSREPDRGNSPLHF
TRBJ2-5 | TRBD2 | TRBV5-1 | few | TGCGCCAGCAGCTTTGGGACTAGCGGAACAGAGACCCAGTACTTC | CASSFGTSGTETQYF
TRBJ2-5 | - | TRBV2 | few | TGTGCCAGCAGTGTTGGCGGGGCCCAAGAGACCCAGTACTTC | CASSVGGAQETQYF